Presented here are 3 T cell receptor beta chains from one specimen sequenced in a study of T cells in pancreatic ductal adenocarcinoma (dated by TCRdb to about 2017). The library came from the immunoSEQ multiplex PCR assay. Imported from immuneACCESS, the table was reduced by TCRdb to in-frame sequences with V and J called. These copies leave out some clones; in studies compared against another copy, an unresolved V gene accounts for under half, and the cause of the remainder is not known. The sample data list over 15,000 clones, and around nine tenths of these were observed just once. Jointly, the top ten make up 15% to 20% of the sample. The pancreatic ductal adenocarcinoma patients who were selected had gone through surgery without receiving any neoadjuvant therapy. Sequenced: PBMCs. These receptors were obtained from a human donor with pancreatic ductal adenocarcinoma.

The V gene is TRBV30, the J gene TRBJ2-1; tentative D call: TRBD2 (6 bases). Germline lookup yields CDR1 GTSNPN and CDR2 SVGIG (reference sequence). The germline V and J ends were trimmed by 4 bases and 0 bases, with 13 bases remaining between them. The CDR3 runs to 15 residues. The CDR3 region has the DNA TGTGCCTGGACCCGGGGGATTAGCTCCTACAATGAGCAGTTCTTC. This gives the protein CAWTRGISSYNEQFF.

This chain links TRBV2 with TRBJ1-3; 8 bases fit TRBD1. Trimming took 6 bases from V and 4 from J; bases not matched to a gene: 8. The CDR3 runs to 15 residues. The germline gives CDR1 SNHLY, CDR2 FYNNEI. The CDR3 region is CASSAGGAAGNTIYF. The DNA for the CDR3 is TGTGCCAGCAGCGCAGGGGGCGCAGCGGGAAACACCATATATTTT.

This clone appeared once. The V and J genes are TRBV5-6 and TRBJ2-7; 9 nucleotides agree with TRBD2. Germline V gives CDR1 SGHDT, CDR2 YYEEEE. This CDR3 is built from 15 residues. The ends lost 0 bases at V and 2 bases at J; junction bases unmatched: 3. The CDR3 loop is CASSLAGLATYEQYF. The CDR3 DNA follows: TGTGCCAGCAGCTTGGCGGGACTAGCTACCTACGAGCAGTACTTC.